A selection of T cell receptor beta chains follows, all from one sample in a study of T cell repertoires in cytomegalovirus infection. TCRdb called the reads again in MiXCR, with one record for every CDR3 protein. The sample consists of approximately 390,000 distinct CDR3 sequences, roughly 36% of them appearing once. No antigens are known for them. Sequencing was performed on cultured PBMCs, taken from culture after CMV antigen stimulation. The receptors come from a human donor in good health (CMV status not recorded). Some clones in this sample may be carry-over from other donors' samples. Each CDR3 is given with its conserved first and last residue. A D gene is named only where the DNA matches it firmly. The size of a clone is reported for some rows only, either as once, few or many, or as a class for expanded clones.

D gene,clone size,V gene,J gene,CDR3 protein,CDR3 DNA
-,-,TRBV18,TRBJ1-1,CASSPQESRDINAFF,TGTGCCAGCTCACCACAAGAGTCCCGGGACATAAATGCTTTCTTT
-,-,TRBV7-8,TRBJ2-6,CASNQGRGANVLTF,TGTGCCAGCAACCAGGGTCGCGGGGCCAACGTCCTGACTTTC
TRBD2,few,TRBV7-9,TRBJ2-1,CASSLMSVAQHSGRAIYEQFF,TGTGCCAGCAGCTTAATGTCGGTGGCCCAGCACAGCGGGAGGGCCATCTATGAGCAGTTCTTC
-,many,TRBV6-1,TRBJ1-5,CASSPRSGPQPQHF,TGTGCCAGCAGTCCCCGTAGCGGCCCTCAGCCCCAGCATTTT
TRBD2,-,TRBV4-1,TRBJ2-5,CASSQGTSGSWETQYF,TGCGCCAGCAGCCAAGGGACTAGCGGGAGTTGGGAGACCCAGTACTTC
-,-,TRBV11-1,TRBJ2-1,CASSFSNNEQFF,TGTGCCAGCAGCTTTAGCAACAATGAGCAGTTCTTC
TRBD2,few,TRBV11-2,TRBJ2-3,CASSPLSGRADTQYF,TGTGCCAGCAGCCCTCTTAGCGGGAGGGCAGATACGCAGTATTTT
TRBD1,-,TRBV28,TRBJ2-7,CASSPGTGGSEQYF,TGTGCCAGCAGTCCGGGGACAGGGGGATCCGAGCAGTACTTC
-,once,TRBV30,TRBJ1-2,CAWRRSSNGYTF,TGTGCCTGGAGACGAAGCAGTAATGGCTACACCTTC
-,-,TRBV2,TRBJ1-1,CASSTRQQNTEAFF,TGTGCCAGCAGTACCCGACAGCAAAACACTGAAGCTTTCTTT
-,few,TRBV18,TRBJ1-4,CASSPGPARQEKLFF,TGTGCCAGCTCACCGGGACCCGCGAGGCAAGAAAAACTGTTTTTT
TRBD2,-,TRBV10-3,TRBJ2-1,CATRTSAASNEQFF,TGTGCCACCAGGACTAGCGCCGCCTCCAATGAGCAGTTCTTC
-,-,TRBV7-9,TRBJ2-5,CASSFRLEQETQYF,TGTGCCAGCAGCTTCCGACTTGAACAAGAGACCCAGTACTTC
TRBD1,-,TRBV4-1,TRBJ1-4,CASSQRSGTVEKLFF,TGTGCCAGCAGCCAAAGGAGTGGGACAGTGGAAAAACTGTTTTTT
TRBD1,once,TRBV7-2,TRBJ1-3,CASSFGGQLSGNTIYF,TGTGCCAGCAGCTTTGGGGGACAGCTCTCTGGAAACACCATATATTTT
-,few,TRBV28,TRBJ2-7,CASSPQGQTLSYEQYF,TGTGCCAGCAGTCCCCAGGGGCAAACCCTTTCCTACGAGCAGTACTTC
TRBD2,-,TRBV19,TRBJ2-3,CASSPRLAGGPYTQYF,TGTGCCAGTAGTCCCCGTTTGGCGGGAGGGCCGTATACGCAGTATTTT
TRBD1,few,TRBV12-3/TRBV12-4,TRBJ2-1,CASSFGTGHNEQFF,TGTGCCAGCAGTTTCGGGACAGGGCACAATGAGCAGTTCTTC
TRBD2,-,TRBV6-2/TRBV6-3,TRBJ2-5,CASSRGGARTWRETQYF,TGTGCCAGCAGTCGCGGGGGAGCTAGGACATGGCGGGAGACCCAGTACTTC
TRBD1,-,TRBV12-3/TRBV12-4,TRBJ1-2,CASSSATGLGYGYTF,TGTGCCAGCAGTTCCGCGACAGGGCTGGGCTATGGCTACACCTTC
TRBD2,-,TRBV11-2,TRBJ2-2,CASSLVGGTKSYTGELFF,TGTGCCAGCAGCTTAGTGGGCGGGACTAAATCCTACACCGGGGAGCTGTTTTTT
TRBD1,-,TRBV15,TRBJ2-1,CATSRDPPPGQINEQFF,TGTGCCACCAGCAGAGATCCCCCGCCGGGACAGATCAATGAGCAGTTCTTC
-,many,TRBV7-2,TRBJ2-5,CASSTGRVQETQYF,TGTGCCAGCAGCACAGGACGAGTACAAGAGACCCAGTACTTC
-,few,TRBV12-5,TRBJ1-6,CASGLTPSSSYNSPLHF,TGTGCTAGTGGTTTGACCCCTTCCAGCTCCTATAATTCACCCCTCCACTTT
-,many,TRBV7-2,TRBJ1-5,CASSPRDTPMLQHF,TGTGCCAGCAGCCCCCGGGACACCCCGATGCTCCAGCATTTT
-,-,TRBV12-3/TRBV12-4,TRBJ2-2,CASSFRGPGELFF,TGTGCCAGCAGTTTTCGCGGACCCGGGGAGCTGTTTTTT
-,-,TRBV4-2,TRBJ2-7,CASSQGVGSPRREQYF,TGTGCCAGCAGCCAAGGGGTAGGTAGCCCCCGCCGCGAGCAGTACTTC
-,many,TRBV6-1,TRBJ2-3,CASQSTGATQYF,TGTGCCAGCCAAAGCACCGGAGCTACGCAGTATTTT
-,-,TRBV4-1,TRBJ2-7,CASSQEQGSLSYEQYF,TGCGCCAGCAGCCAAGAACAGGGTTCGTTATCCTACGAGCAGTACTTC
-,few,TRBV7-2,TRBJ1-1,CASSSSGVSTEAFF,TGTGCCAGCAGCTCTAGCGGGGTTAGCACTGAAGCTTTCTTT
TRBD2,-,TRBV4-3,TRBJ2-1,CASSQGLAGGGDEQFF,TGCGCCAGCAGCCAAGGTCTAGCGGGAGGGGGGGATGAGCAGTTCTTC
-,-,TRBV7-2,TRBJ1-5,CASSSWGVNQPQHF,TGTGCCAGCAGCTCCTGGGGAGTAAATCAGCCCCAGCATTTT
TRBD1,-,TRBV20-1,TRBJ1-5,CSARDRGYNQPQHF,TGCAGTGCTAGGGACAGGGGTTACAATCAGCCCCAGCATTTT
TRBD2,many,TRBV7-2,TRBJ2-5,CASSLSGRALETQYF,TGTGCCAGCAGCTTAAGCGGGAGGGCCCTCGAGACCCAGTACTTC
TRBD1,few,TRBV7-9,TRBJ1-1,CASSLAGGETEAFF,TGTGCCAGCAGCTTAGCAGGGGGCGAAACTGAAGCTTTCTTT
TRBD2,many,TRBV7-9,TRBJ2-7,CASSFGREGHYEQYF,TGTGCCAGCAGCTTCGGTCGGGAGGGCCACTACGAGCAGTACTTC
-,-,TRBV4-1,TRBJ1-1,CASSQGRTQAFF,TGCGCCAGCAGCCAAGGGCGGACCCAAGCTTTCTTT
TRBD2,-,TRBV4-2,TRBJ2-1,CASSQVSGAETYNEQFF,TGTGCCAGCAGCCAAGTAAGCGGGGCAGAAACATACAATGAGCAGTTCTTC
-,-,TRBV20-1,TRBJ2-5,CSASQVAQETQYF,TGCAGTGCTAGTCAGGTGGCCCAAGAGACCCAGTACTTC
TRBD1,few,TRBV28,TRBJ1-6,CASSRIQGPNNSPLHF,TGTGCCAGCAGTCGAATACAGGGGCCAAATAATTCACCCCTCCACTTT
-,-,TRBV24-1,TRBJ2-1,CATSDYGVTSYNEQFF,TGTGCCACCAGTGATTACGGCGTCACCTCCTACAATGAGCAGTTCTTC
-,many,TRBV7-8,TRBJ2-2,CASSKQGIGELFF,TGTGCCAGCAGCAAACAGGGAATCGGGGAGCTGTTTTTT
-,-,TRBV5-1,TRBJ2-5,CASSPGWETQYF,TGCGCCAGCAGCCCAGGTTGGGAGACCCAGTACTTC
-,-,TRBV5-1,TRBJ2-1,CASSLVSGPLNEQFF,TGCGCCAGCAGCTTGGTTAGCGGTCCTTTAAATGAGCAGTTCTTC
TRBD2,few,TRBV6-5,TRBJ2-7,CASSPRLAGDYEQYF,TGTGCCAGCAGTCCCCGACTAGCGGGAGATTACGAGCAGTACTTC
-,few,TRBV6-2/TRBV6-3,TRBJ2-5,CASSYPRDITQETQYF,TGTGCCAGCAGTTACCCTCGGGACATCACGCAAGAGACCCAGTACTTC
TRBD1,-,TRBV7-2,TRBJ2-2,CASSSGTGTGELFF,TGTGCCAGCAGCTCCGGGACAGGGACCGGGGAGCTGTTTTTT
-,few,TRBV7-2,TRBJ2-3,CASKQGQATDTQYF,TGTGCCAGCAAACAGGGCCAGGCCACAGATACGCAGTATTTT
-,-,TRBV6-2/TRBV6-3,TRBJ2-1,CASSFAALWDTYNEQFF,TGTGCCAGCAGCTTCGCGGCACTCTGGGACACCTACAATGAGCAGTTCTTC
TRBD2,-,TRBV27,TRBJ2-3,CATGGLGRSDTQYF,TGTGCCACGGGGGGACTAGGACGATCGGATACGCAGTATTTT
-,few,TRBV19,TRBJ1-3,CASRISAESSGNTIYF,TGTGCCAGCCGAATCTCGGCCGAGAGCTCTGGAAACACCATATATTTT
-,few,TRBV7-2,TRBJ1-1,CASSKATTEAFF,TGTGCCAGCAGTAAGGCGACAACTGAAGCTTTCTTT
-,many,TRBV7-8,TRBJ2-1,CASSDGAGEQFF,TGTGCCAGCAGCGACGGGGCGGGGGAGCAGTTCTTC
TRBD1,-,TRBV27,TRBJ1-4,CASSFGTENEKLFF,TGTGCCAGCAGTTTCGGGACAGAAAATGAAAAACTGTTTTTT